This T cell receptor (beta chain) is from a study of shared clonotypes between healthy human individuals. Using immunoSEQ multiplex PCR, the repertoire was profiled, and TCRdb retains in-frame clones only, with some absent. The table shows about 530,000 clones, with roughly 79% occurring only once. Trimming pared 3 bases from V and 7 bases from J, leaving 6 bases between. Germline V gene sequence: CDR1 LNHDA, CDR2 SQIVND (reference sequence). The length of the CDR3 is 11 residues. As to this clone: Different DNA sequences within this sample yield the same CDR3.

Only Caucasian adults living in Nashville, Tennessee made up the donor group. This chain links TRBV19 with TRBJ1-2, with D unclear. This receptor was identified in a woman aged 40 to 50 in good health. Some clones in this sample may be carry-over from other donors' samples. Sequencing was carried out using PBMCs. CDR3 coding DNA: TGTGCCAGTAGTATGGCGGGTGGCTACACCTTC. It translates to CASSMAGGYTF.